The 21 T cell receptor beta chains reported below all come from one sample, sequenced in a study of blood T cell repertoires in COVID-19. The protocol was immunoSEQ multiplex PCR, while the TCRdb copy is restricted to in-frame clones and leaves out a portion. The profile shows 80,000 or so clones, around 90% of them singletons. The sample comprised peripheral blood. The receptor source for this set is a man in his forties or fifties with acute or convalescent COVID-19.

The chain recombines TRBV18 with TRBJ1-6, with a weak D call TRBD1 (6 bases). V was trimmed by 3 bases and J by 7 bases, leaving 19 bases between them. This CDR3 is built from 17 residues. The V gene's germline CDR1 is KGHSH and CDR2 LQKENI. The CDR3 here is CASSPVRGPVENSPLHF. In DNA form, the CDR3 reads TGTGCCAGCTCACCGGTGCGGGGGCCCGTGGAGAATTCACCCCTCCACTTT.

The CDR3 here is CASSPRQGVDNAEAFF. CDR3 DNA: TGTGCCAGCAGCCCGAGACAGGGGGTGGATAACGCTGAAGCTTTCTTT. V usage is TRBV9 and J usage is TRBJ1-1; 9 bases map to TRBD1. CDR1 and CDR2 (germline): SGDLS, YYNGEE. This CDR3 region has 16 residues. The ends lost 4 bases at V and 6 bases at J; junction bases unmatched: 13.

In DNA, the CDR3 is TGCGCCAGCAGCACCCAGGGGGCTCGAGAGACCCAGTACTTC. It encodes CASSTQGARETQYF. The genes are TRBV5-1 and TRBJ2-5; 8 nucleotides line up with TRBD1. J was trimmed by 4 bases and V by 4 bases; bases with no gene match: 6. Germline CDR1 SGHRS, CDR2 YFSETQ. The CDR3 has 14 residues.

This clone occurred a few times. The genes are TRBV19 and TRBJ2-5; 9 nucleotides align to TRBD2. CDR1 is LNHDA, CDR2 SQIVND, per germline (reference sequence). V lost 3 bases to trimming and J lost 5 bases; unmatched junction nucleotides: 10. The CDR3 is 16 amino acids. CDR3 residues: CASSMEAGGILETQYF. The CDR3 DNA reads as TGTGCCAGTAGTATGGAAGCGGGGGGAATTCTGGAGACCCAGTACTTC.

V gene TRBV9 combines with J gene TRBJ1-2; D possibly corresponds to TRBD1 (6 bases). V lost 4 bases, J lost 5 bases, and 18 bases lay in between. This CDR3 region has 15 residues. Germline lookup yields CDR1 SGDLS and CDR2 YYNGEE. CDR3 protein: CASSPRSGGAYGYTF. The CDR3 region has the DNA TGTGCCAGCAGCCCCAGGTCTGGGGGCGCGTATGGCTACACCTTC.

The V and J genes are TRBV2 and TRBJ2-7, with 12 bases fitting TRBD2. CDR3 length equals 14 residues. Germline CDR1 is SNHLY and CDR2 is FYNNEI. J lost 4 bases, V lost 9 bases, and 7 bases had no gene match. The CDR3 protein is CASNLAGGRYEQYF. The CDR3 coding sequence is TGTGCCAGTAACCTAGCGGGAGGGAGGTACGAGCAGTACTTC.

The chain links TRBV6-5 to TRBJ1-1; D call uncertain. Deletions cut 2 bases from V and 0 bases from J, with 7 bases between. From germline, CDR1 is MNHEY and CDR2 SVGAGI. CDR3 length: 14 residues. The CDR3 reads CASSYDILNTEAFF. For the CDR3, the DNA is TGTGCCAGCAGTTACGACATATTGAACACTGAAGCTTTCTTT.

The chain recombines TRBV10-2 with TRBJ1-2; a possible D gene is TRBD1 (5 bases). The CDR3 is 14 amino acids. Per germline, CDR1 WSHSY and CDR2 SAAADI. The V gene lost 5 bases and the J gene lost 2 bases, with 12 bases spanning the gap. This CDR3 is CASSRRGTNYGYTF. The CDR3 region has the DNA TGCGCCAGCAGTAGAAGGGGTACCAACTATGGCTACACCTTC.

The chain recombines TRBV7-9 with TRBJ2-1; 9 bases align to TRBD2. Germline CDR1 reads SEHNR; CDR2 reads FQNEAQ (reference sequence). The CDR3 runs to 14 residues. The ends lost 5 bases at V and 6 bases at J; junction bases unmatched: 5. The CDR3 DNA reads TGTGCCAGCAGCCTGGGACTAGCCGGCAATGAGCAGTTCTTC. Translating it yields CASSLGLAGNEQFF.

V is TRBV6-5 and J is TRBJ2-7; 9 bases align to TRBD1. The V and J ends lost 0 bases and 1 base, in that order; junction bases with no gene match: 4. The CDR3 spans 16 residues. From germline, CDR1 is MNHEY and CDR2 SVGAGI. The CDR3 loop reads CASSYSGQGSSYEQYF. In DNA, the CDR3 is TGTGCCAGCAGTTACTCAGGACAGGGGAGTTCCTACGAGCAGTACTTC.

The chain uses TRBV6-5 and TRBJ1-6; D uncertain. Trimming took 0 bases from V and 10 from J, leaving 13 bases between them. Germline CDR1 MNHEY, CDR2 SVGAGI. The CDR3 totals 15 residues. The CDR3 sequence is CASSYSDSKGSPLHF. The DNA for the CDR3 is TGTGCCAGCAGTTACTCGGACTCCAAGGGCTCACCCCTCCACTTT.

This clone was counted only a few times. This chain connects TRBV14 to TRBJ2-2; the D gene is possibly TRBD1 (5 bases). This CDR3 comprises 16 residues. The V end lost 0 bases, the J end lost 4 bases, and 12 bases lay between the germline ends. Germline assignment: CDR1 SGHDN and CDR2 FVKESK. The CDR3 region has the DNA TGTGCCAGCAGCCAAGATTATGGGGCCGGCACCGGGGAGCTGTTTTTT. It specifies CASSQDYGAGTGELFF. Together with reference TRBV14 and TRBJ2-2, the CDR3 gives the full variable domain: EAGVTQFPSHSVIEKGQTVTLRCDPISGHDNLYWYRRVMGKEIKFLLHFVKESKQDESGMPNNRFLAERTGGTYSTLKVQPAELEDSGVYFCASSQDYGAGTGELFFGEGSRLTVL.

The CDR3 here is CASSPQTSTSSDTQYF. The DNA of the CDR3 is TGTGCCAGCAGCCCCCAGACTAGTACGTCCTCAGATACGCAGTATTTT. The chain carries TRBV9 and TRBJ2-3; a weak D match, TRBD2 (6 bases). Germline lookup yields CDR1 SGDLS and CDR2 YYNGEE. Trimming removed 4 bases from V and 4 bases from J, with 19 bases in between. CDR3 size: 16 residues. Looking up the rest from reference TRBV9 and TRBJ2-3 gives the full variable domain: DSGVTQTPKHLITATGQRVTLRCSPRSGDLSVYWYQQSLDQGLQFLIQYYNGEERAKGNILERFSAQQFPDLHSELNLSSLELGDSALYFCASSPQTSTSSDTQYFGPGTRLTVL.

The chain joins TRBV7-9 to TRBJ1-5; weak D call: TRBD1 (6 bases). CDR1 is SEHNR and CDR2 is FQNEAQ in the germline V gene (reference sequence). Trimming cost V 5 bases and J 3 bases, with 14 bases left between them. CDR3 length: 15 amino acids. CDR3 loop: CASSNGQIPNQPQHF. The CDR3 region has the DNA TGTGCCAGCAGCAACGGACAGATTCCCAATCAGCCCCAGCATTTT. The full variable domain, in which reference TRBV7-9 and TRBJ1-5 provide the parts outside the CDR3, is DTGVSQNPRHKITKRGQNVTFRCDPISEHNRLYWYRQTLGQGPEFLTYFQNEAQLEKSRLLSDRFSAERPKGSFSTLEIQRTEQGDSAMYLCASSNGQIPNQPQHFGDGTRLSIL.

The chain uses TRBV7-9 and TRBJ2-5, with a tentative D call TRBD2 (6 bases). The CDR3 consists of 15 residues. Germline values: CDR1 SEHNR, CDR2 FQNEAQ (reference sequence). With 7 bases removed from V and 3 bases from J, the gap between germline ends came to 18 bases. The CDR3 is CASTPWLADKETQYF. The CDR3 DNA is TGTGCCAGCACCCCTTGGTTAGCGGATAAAGAGACCCAGTACTTC.

The J gene is TRBJ2-7, the V gene TRBV5-6; TRBD2 matches 12 bases. V shed 3 bases and J 5 bases; nucleotides not matched to a gene: 3. Germline V CDR1 and CDR2: SGHDT, YYEEEE. The CDR3 has 14 residues. The CDR3: CASSWGLAGDEQYF. In DNA form, the CDR3 reads TGTGCCAGCAGCTGGGGACTAGCGGGTGACGAGCAGTACTTC. Together with reference TRBV5-6 and TRBJ2-7, the CDR3 gives the full variable domain: DAGVTQSPTHLIKTRGQQVTLRCSPKSGHDTVSWYQQALGQGPQFIFQYYEEEERQRGNFPDRFSGHQFPNYSSELNVNALLLGDSALYLCASSWGLAGDEQYFGPGTRLTVT.

The genes are TRBV29-1 and TRBJ2-7; TRBD1 matches 9 bases. V lost 8 bases to trimming and J lost 4 bases; unmatched junction nucleotides: 6. Germline-derived CDR1 and CDR2 are SQVTM and ANQGSEA. CDR3 length: 12 amino acids. The CDR3 coding sequence is TGCAGCCCGGGACAGGGAGAGTACGAGCAGTACGTC. This codes for CSPGQGEYEQYV.

This clone occurred once. The genes are TRBV18 and TRBJ1-5; a possible D gene is TRBD1 (5 bases). Germline V gene sequence: CDR1 KGHSH, CDR2 LQKENI. Trimming cost V 6 bases and J 5 bases, with 8 bases left between them. The CDR3 totals 12 residues. The CDR3 DNA reads as TGTGCCAGCTCGGTCAGGGATCAGCCCCAGCATTTT. Translated, it gives CASSVRDQPQHF.

This chain uses TRBV11-2 with TRBJ2-5; TRBD2 aligns across 9 bases. The germline V gene has CDR1 SGHAT and CDR2 FQNNGV. The CDR3 spans 16 residues. V lost 1 base to trimming and J lost 4 bases; unmatched junction nucleotides: 7. The CDR3 is CASSLVNSGSRETQYF. The DNA of the CDR3 is TGTGCCAGCAGCTTAGTGAATAGCGGGAGTCGAGAGACCCAGTACTTC.

The chain links TRBV6-5 to TRBJ2-3; TRBD2 matches 10 bases. CDR3 size: 16 residues. V was clipped by 2 bases and J by 1 base; unmatched bases: 3. Germline V lookup: CDR1 MNHEY, CDR2 SVGAGI. CDR3 loop: CASSYLAGAGTDTQYF. CDR3 coding DNA: TGTGCCAGCAGTTACCTAGCGGGAGCGGGCACAGATACGCAGTATTTT.

This sequence joins TRBV5-3 and TRBJ2-3; 9 bases line up with TRBD1. TRBV5-3 counts as an open reading frame of uncertain function. CDR3 length equals 14 residues. After removal of 4 bases from V and 9 bases from J, the junction contained 9 bases not matched to a gene. This chain's CDR3 is CARSLRDREKTQYF. CDR3 DNA: TGTGCCAGAAGCCTCCGGGACAGGGAAAAGACGCAGTATTTT.